The 20 T cell receptor beta chains listed next were all sequenced from one sample in a study of cytomegalovirus exposure and HLA in healthy donors. Libraries were prepared by immunoSEQ multiplex PCR; TCRdb keeps only in-frame clonotypes and omits some of them. The sample comprises roughly 70,000 clones, 85% to 95% of which are singletons, and less than 3.5% rests with the top ten. Sequenced input: PBMCs. The receptors here all came from a man younger than 35 in good health and CMV-seronegative.

V usage is TRBV7-2 and J usage is TRBJ1-1; D gene unclear. The CDR3 sequence is 15 residues long. Per germline, CDR1 SGHTA and CDR2 FQGNSA. The germline V and J ends were trimmed by 4 bases and 5 bases, with 17 bases remaining between them. The CDR3 region has the DNA TGTGCCAGCAGCTCTCTCCCGGGGTCTGGGACTGAAGCTTTCTTT. Amino acid sequence: CASSSLPGSGTEAFF. The entire variable domain, with the rest obtained from reference TRBV7-2 and TRBJ1-1, is as follows: GAGVSQSPSNKVTEKGKDVELRCDPISGHTALYWYRQSLGQGLEFLIYFQGNSAPDKSGLPSDRFSAERTGGSVSTLTIQRTQQEDSAVYLCASSSLPGSGTEAFFGQGTRLTVV.

The chain recombines TRBV28 with TRBJ2-1; tentatively, D is TRBD2 (5 bases). Germline assignment: CDR1 MDHEN and CDR2 SYDVKM. The CDR3 runs to 13 residues. Trimming took 6 bases from V and 5 from J, leaving 11 bases between them. The CDR3 coding sequence is TGTGCCAGCAGCGGACTGGCCCACAATGAGCAGTTCTTC. Translation gives CASSGLAHNEQFF.

This chain uses TRBV6-1 with TRBJ2-3; 9 bases fit TRBD1. Trimming at V came to 2 bases and at J to 4 bases, leaving 16 bases not matched to a gene. The CDR3 length is 19 residues. Germline CDR1 reads MNHNS; CDR2 reads SASEGT. The CDR3, as DNA: TGTGCCAGCAGTGAACCCTCTTTTAGCAGGACAGGGGAGTCAGATACGCAGTATTTT. Translated: CASSEPSFSRTGESDTQYF.

The rearrangement joins TRBV25-1 to TRBJ1-1; D possibly corresponds to TRBD1 (6 bases). CDR1 is MGHDK, CDR2 SYGVNS, per germline. V was clipped by 6 bases and J by 1 base, with 6 bases between them. The CDR3 runs 12 residues. The CDR3 DNA is TGTGCCAGCAGGGGACAGAACACTGAAGCTTTCTTT. This codes for CASRGQNTEAFF.

In DNA, the CDR3 is TGTGCCAGCGGGACTACCTCCTACAATGAGCAGTTCTTC. It codes for CASGTTSYNEQFF. J is TRBJ2-1 and V is TRBV7-9; 7 bases align to TRBD2. The CDR3 totals 13 residues. Per germline, CDR1 SEHNR and CDR2 FQNEAQ (reference sequence). The V segment lost 8 bases and the J segment 0 bases; nucleotides outside the gene matches: 1.

This chain joins TRBV7-9 and TRBJ2-7, with D possibly being TRBD2 (7 bases). V shed 5 bases and J shed 2 bases, with 13 bases lying between them. The CDR3 has 14 residues. Germline values: CDR1 SEHNR, CDR2 FQNEAQ (reference sequence). In DNA form, the CDR3 reads TGTGCCAGCAGCGCCTTAGGGGGGGCCTACGAGCAGTACTTC. It translates to CASSALGGAYEQYF.

This chain joins TRBV19 and TRBJ2-1; D is ambiguous. V lost 3 bases to trimming and J lost 7 bases, with 10 bases between them. Germline V gives CDR1 LNHDA, CDR2 SQIVND (reference sequence). CDR3 length: 13 residues. CDR3 in DNA: TGTGCCAGTAGTATCCCCCCGAGGAATGAGCAGTTCTTC. Translation: CASSIPPRNEQFF.

V gene TRBV30 combines with J gene TRBJ1-2, with D possibly being TRBD1 (6 bases). Trimming left V 1 base short and J 6 bases short, with 12 bases between. The CDR3 is 13 amino acids. Germline V gene lookup returns CDR1 GTSNPN and CDR2 SVGIG (reference sequence). CDR3 amino acids: CAWSEQGAHGYTF. The CDR3 bases are TGTGCCTGGAGTGAACAGGGTGCCCATGGCTACACCTTC.

This chain connects TRBV4-2 to TRBJ1-1, with TRBD1 matching over 9 bases. The CDR3 totals 15 residues. The ends lost 0 bases at V and 11 bases at J; junction bases unmatched: 10. Germline CDR1 LGHNA, CDR2 YNFKEQ. The CDR3 DNA is TGTGCCAGCAGCCAAGAAACAGGGGGCTTATCTGGGGCTTTCTTT. Translation: CASSQETGGLSGAFF.

The V gene is TRBV5-1, the J gene TRBJ1-2; D ambiguous. V was shortened by 3 bases and J by 5 bases, with 17 bases between the two germline ends. Germline values: CDR1 SGHRS, CDR2 YFSETQ. This CDR3 spans 15 amino acids. The CDR3 DNA sequence: TGCGCCAGCAGCTCTGGATGGGAAGAGCGGTATGGCTACACCTTC. Translating gives CASSSGWEERYGYTF. The whole variable domain, filled in from reference TRBV5-1 and TRBJ1-2, reads KAGVTQTPRYLIKTRGQQVTLSCSPISGHRSVSWYQQTPGQGLQFLFEYFSETQRNKGNFPGRFSGRQFSNSRSEMNVSTLELGDSALYLCASSSGWEERYGYTFGSGTRLTVV.

V and J are TRBV4-2 and TRBJ2-7; 9 bases align to TRBD2. This CDR3 region has 16 residues. Losses at the gene ends were 3 bases for V and 5 bases for J; bases not matched to a gene: 11. The germline V gene encodes CDR1 LGHNA and CDR2 YNFKEQ. For the CDR3, the DNA is TGTGCCAGCAGCCAGGTAGCGGGGGCGTCGACCGACGAGCAGTACTTC. The encoded protein is CASSQVAGASTDEQYF.

The CDR3 bases are TGTGCCAGCAGTTTATTAGGGGGCTCCTACGAGCAGTACTTC. It translates to CASSLLGGSYEQYF. This chain connects TRBV27 to TRBJ2-7; weak D call: TRBD1 (6 bases). CDR3 length: 14 residues. Trimming removed 1 base from V and 0 bases from J, with 7 bases in between. Germline loops: CDR1 MNHEY, CDR2 SMNVEV (reference sequence).

The chain joins TRBV11-1 to TRBJ1-4; D is uncertain. The V gene's germline CDR1 is SGHAT and CDR2 FQDESV (reference sequence). This CDR3 has 15 residues. V lost 4 bases, J lost 8 bases, and 17 bases lay in between. The CDR3 here is CASSSTRILGEKLFF. The DNA of the CDR3 is TGTGCCAGCAGCTCGACTAGGATTTTGGGGGAAAAACTGTTTTTT.

The chain carries TRBV27 and TRBJ1-1; D ambiguous. CDR3 length: 14 amino acids. With 3 bases removed from V and 4 bases from J, the gap between germline ends came to 12 bases. Germline V gene sequence: CDR1 MNHEY, CDR2 SMNVEV (reference sequence). The CDR3 loop is CASSFGAGSTEAFF. CDR3 nucleotide sequence: TGTGCCAGCAGTTTTGGAGCGGGGAGCACTGAAGCTTTCTTT.

This clone was seen only once. This chain links TRBV30 with TRBJ2-2, with 13 bases lining up with TRBD2. With 7 bases clipped from V and 4 bases from J, the junction kept 9 bases outside the gene matches. The CDR3 is 16 residues long. CDR1 and CDR2 from the germline V gene are GTSNPN and SVGIG (reference sequence). CDR3 nucleotides: TGTGCCTCCCAACTAGCGGGGGGGCCTATCACCGGGGAGCTGTTTTTT. It yields the protein CASQLAGGPITGELFF. Using reference TRBV30 and TRBJ2-2 for the parts outside the CDR3, the full variable domain is SQTIHQWPATLVQPVGSPLSLECTVEGTSNPNLYWYRQAAGRGLQLLFYSVGIGQISSEVPQNLSASRPQDRQFILSSKKLLLSDSGFYLCASQLAGGPITGELFFGEGSRLTVL.

The V call is TRBV4-3, the J call TRBJ1-1; 7 positions agree with TRBD1. CDR1 LGHNA and CDR2 YSLEER come from the germline V gene. The CDR3 is 14 residues long. Trimming took 3 bases from V and 1 from J; bases not matched to a gene: 2. The CDR3 nucleotides read TGCGCCAGCAGCCACGACAGGGCGAACACTGAAGCTTTCTTT. This encodes CASSHDRANTEAFF.

The chain combines TRBV13 with TRBJ2-2, with D maybe TRBD2 (6 bases). The CDR3 has 15 residues. Trimming took off 4 bases at V and 1 base at J, with 10 bases between the two ends. Germline CDR1 and CDR2: PRHDT and FYEKMQ (reference sequence). The CDR3 DNA reads TGTGCCAGCAGCTCCGCGGGACGGAACACCGGGGAGCTGTTTTTT. Translated: CASSSAGRNTGELFF.

The chain joins TRBV7-9 to TRBJ2-1; possible D gene TRBD2, 7 bases. The CDR3 runs 16 residues. Germline V lookup: CDR1 SEHNR, CDR2 FQNEAQ (reference sequence). Trimming shortened V by 6 bases and J by 9 bases, and 24 bases separated the two germline ends. CDR3 sequence reads: CASSSEGGGQRREQFF. Here the CDR3 DNA reads TGTGCCAGCAGTTCGGAGGGGGGGGGCCAACGTCGTGAGCAGTTCTTC.

This clone was detected only once. The chain uses TRBV9 and TRBJ1-1; the match to TRBD1 covers 11 bases. Germline V gene data show CDR1 as SGDLS and CDR2 as YYNGEE. The junction had 3 bases not matched to a gene; V was cut back by 0 bases and J by 2 bases. The CDR3 runs 16 residues. CDR3 sequence reads: CASSVDRTGGNTEAFF. CDR3 coding DNA: TGTGCCAGCAGCGTAGATCGGACAGGGGGCAACACTGAAGCTTTCTTT.

The V gene is TRBV6-5, the J gene TRBJ2-3; 7 bases fit TRBD1. V dropped 7 bases and J dropped 5; count of bases not matched to a gene: 9. This CDR3 contains 14 residues. The V gene's germline CDR1 is MNHEY and CDR2 SVGAGI. CDR3 region: CASTQTGFLDTQYF. The CDR3 DNA reads TGTGCCAGCACCCAGACAGGGTTTTTAGATACGCAGTATTTT.